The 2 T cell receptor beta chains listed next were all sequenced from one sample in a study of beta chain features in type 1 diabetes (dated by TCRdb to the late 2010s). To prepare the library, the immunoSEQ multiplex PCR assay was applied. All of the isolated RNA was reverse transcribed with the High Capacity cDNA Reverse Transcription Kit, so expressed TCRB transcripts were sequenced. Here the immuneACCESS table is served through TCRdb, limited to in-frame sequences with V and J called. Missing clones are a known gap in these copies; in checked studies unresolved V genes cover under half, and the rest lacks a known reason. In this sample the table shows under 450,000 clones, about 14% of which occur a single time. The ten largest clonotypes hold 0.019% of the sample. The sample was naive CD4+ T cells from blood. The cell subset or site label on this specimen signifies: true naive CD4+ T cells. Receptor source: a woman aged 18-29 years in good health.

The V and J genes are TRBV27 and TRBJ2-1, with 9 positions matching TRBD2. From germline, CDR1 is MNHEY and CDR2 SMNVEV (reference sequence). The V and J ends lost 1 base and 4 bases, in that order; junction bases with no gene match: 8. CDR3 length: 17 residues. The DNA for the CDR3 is TGTGCCAGCAGTTTATGGGCTAGCGGGGCCAAATACAATGAGCAGTTCTTC. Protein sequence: CASSLWASGAKYNEQFF.

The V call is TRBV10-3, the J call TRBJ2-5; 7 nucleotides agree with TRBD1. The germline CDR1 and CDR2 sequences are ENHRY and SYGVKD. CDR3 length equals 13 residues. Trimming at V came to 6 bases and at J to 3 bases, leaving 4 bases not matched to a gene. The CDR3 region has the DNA TGTGCCATCAGGACAGGGAACGAAGAGACCCAGTACTTC. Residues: CAIRTGNEETQYF.